This T cell receptor beta chain came from a study of blood T cell repertoires in COVID-19. At the level of the study: Acute and convalescent COVID-19 specimens originated in the United States, Italy and Spain.

The protocol was immunoSEQ multiplex PCR, while the TCRdb copy is restricted to in-frame clones and leaves out a portion. The sample yields about 240,000 clones, more than 75% seen once. The CDR3 spans 15 residues. V dropped 5 bases and J dropped 4 bases, with 12 bases sitting between them. The germline V gene encodes CDR1 SEHNR and CDR2 FQNEAQ (reference sequence). The gene calls are TRBV7-9 and TRBJ2-6, with D tentatively TRBD2 (6 bases). This sequence originates from a woman between 35 and 50 years old who had recovered from COVID-19. Sequenced: peripheral blood. The CDR3 protein is CASSAGLPGANVLTF. For the CDR3, the DNA is TGTGCCAGCAGCGCGGGACTCCCGGGGGCCAACGTCCTGACTTTC.